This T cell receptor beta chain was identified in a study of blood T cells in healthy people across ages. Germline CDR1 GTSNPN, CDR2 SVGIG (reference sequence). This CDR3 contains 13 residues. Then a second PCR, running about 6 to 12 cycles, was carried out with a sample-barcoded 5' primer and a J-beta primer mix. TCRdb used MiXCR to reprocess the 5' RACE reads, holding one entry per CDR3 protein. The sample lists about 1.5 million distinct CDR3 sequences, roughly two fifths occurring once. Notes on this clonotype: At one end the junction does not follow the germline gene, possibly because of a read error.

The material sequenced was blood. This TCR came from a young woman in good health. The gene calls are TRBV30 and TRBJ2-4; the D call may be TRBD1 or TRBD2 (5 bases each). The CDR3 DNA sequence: TGTGACTGGAGTATACTCGGGGCGAACATTCAGTACTTC. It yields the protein CDWSILGANIQYF.